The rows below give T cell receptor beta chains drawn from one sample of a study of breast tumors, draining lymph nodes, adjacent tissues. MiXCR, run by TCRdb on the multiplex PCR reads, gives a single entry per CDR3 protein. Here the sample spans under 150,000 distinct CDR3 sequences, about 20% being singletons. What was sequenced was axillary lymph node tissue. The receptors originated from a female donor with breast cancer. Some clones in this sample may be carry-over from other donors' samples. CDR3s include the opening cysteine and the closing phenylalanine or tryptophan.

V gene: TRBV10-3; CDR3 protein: CAISDSNQPQHF
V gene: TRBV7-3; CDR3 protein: CASSLGRAYEQYF
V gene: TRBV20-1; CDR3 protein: CSLNPRGGSYEQYF
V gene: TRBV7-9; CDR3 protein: CASSDPTSGRIEQFF
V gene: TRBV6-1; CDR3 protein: CASSRVGAATNTEAFF
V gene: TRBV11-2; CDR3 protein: CASSLDRGGSFTYEQYF
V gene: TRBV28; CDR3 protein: CASSQTGGLLYEQFF
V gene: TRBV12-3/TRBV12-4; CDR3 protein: CASSFDPQGYEQYF
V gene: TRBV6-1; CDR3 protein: CAGRESSYNEQFF
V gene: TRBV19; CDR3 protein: CASSIQYGTYEQYF
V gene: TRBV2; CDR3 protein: CASRILSGSRETQYF
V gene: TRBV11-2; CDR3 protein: CASSYRGTGSTGELFF
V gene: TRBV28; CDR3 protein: CASSLSTGKDTQYF